Sequencing of this TCR beta chain was carried out in a study of blood T cell repertoires in COVID-19. Original processing notes: Amplification of reference gene primers provided the estimated nucleated cell counts. Repertoires were generated with immunoSEQ multiplex PCR, while TCRdb's copy carries only in-frame clones and drops some. V and J calls and clone size are as listed in that table; D and trimming were resolved from the DNA. The profile shows approximately 450,000 clones, around nine tenths of them singletons. The CDR3 length is 16 residues. V was pared by 0 bases and J by 5 bases, with 19 bases between. Germline loops: CDR1 GTSNPN, CDR2 SVGIG (reference sequence).

The gene calls are TRBV30 and TRBJ2-5; D perhaps matches TRBD2 (7 bases). The source is a woman aged 25 to 45 with acute or convalescent COVID-19. Source material: peripheral blood. Here the CDR3 DNA reads TGTGCCTGGAGTGTACGAAGTTGGGGGGGCGCGGAGACCCAGTACTTC. Its translation: CAWSVRSWGGAETQYF.